The rows below give T cell receptor beta chains drawn from one sample of a study of T cell responses to AZD1222 COVID-19 vaccine. Using immunoSEQ multiplex PCR, the repertoire was profiled, and TCRdb retains in-frame clones only, with some absent. The sample holds about 100,000 clones; about 85% are singletons and the top ten take approximately 4.8%. The sequences come from peripheral blood, collected 28 days after the second AZD1222 dose. All receptors derive from an adult who received the AZD1222 COVID-19 vaccine. The CDR3 runs from the conserved cysteine through the conserved F or W. A D gene is named only where the DNA matches it firmly. A clone size is listed for some rows: how often the clone was seen (once, few, many), or a class if it is expanded.

D gene	CDR3 length	clone size	V gene	J gene	CDR3 DNA	CDR3 protein
TRBD2	16	once	TRBV5-1	TRBJ2-3	TGCGCCAGCAGCGAAGCGGGGGGGATTGGCACAGATACGCAGTATTTT	CASSEAGGIGTDTQYF
.	15	.	TRBV9	TRBJ2-7	TGTGCCAGCAGCGCAGAAGCCGGGACACCCTACGAGCAGTACTTC	CASSAEAGTPYEQYF
.	18	.	TRBV7-9	TRBJ1-6	TGTGCCAGTGCTAGGGAGGACGGAGCAAGCTCCTATAATTCACCCCTCCACTTT	CASAREDGASSYNSPLHF
.	19	.	TRBV2	TRBJ1-3	TGTGCCAGCAGTGAAGCGCCTGGTAGTCGTCGAAGCTCTGGAAACACCATATATTTT	CASSEAPGSRRSSGNTIYF
.	14	.	TRBV7-3	TRBJ2-1	TGTGCCAGCAGCCCCATGGGGGTAACGGATGAGCAGTTCTTC	CASSPMGVTDEQFF
.	14	.	TRBV25-1	TRBJ1-3	TGTGCCAGCAGTGAACCCGGATTCGGAAACACCATATATTTT	CASSEPGFGNTIYF
.	15	.	TRBV2	TRBJ2-6	TGTGCCAGCAGTGGGGAGGCTGCTGGGGCCAACGTCCTGACTTTC	CASSGEAAGANVLTF
.	12	.	TRBV12-3/TRBV12-4	TRBJ2-7	TGTGCCAGCAGTTTATCCCTGGGGGAGCAGTACTTC	CASSLSLGEQYF
TRBD2	14	.	TRBV5-1	TRBJ2-7	TGCGCCAGCAGCGGGACTAGCGGGGGGTACGAGCAGTACTTC	CASSGTSGGYEQYF
.	13	once	TRBV19	TRBJ1-5	TGTGCCAGTAGTCCTGGGAGGTATCAGCCCCAGCATTTT	CASSPGRYQPQHF
.	15	once	TRBV5-6	TRBJ2-7	TGTGCCAGCAGCCTGACGGGCGGGGGCTTTGACGAGCAGTACTTC	CASSLTGGGFDEQYF
.	15	.	TRBV9	TRBJ2-2	TGTGCCAGCAGCGTAGAACTCACAGCGGCCGGGGAGCTGTTTTTT	CASSVELTAAGELFF
TRBD2	17	.	TRBV9	TRBJ2-3	TGTGCCAGCAGCGCCCCCGACGGTAGCGGGGGACTGGGTACGCAGTATTTT	CASSAPDGSGGLGTQYF
TRBD1	14	.	TRBV19	TRBJ2-7	TGTGCCAGTAGTTCCGACAGGGGACCCTACGAGCAGTACTTC	CASSSDRGPYEQYF
.	14	.	TRBV19	TRBJ1-2	TGTGCCAGTAGTATAGACGACCGACCCTATGGCTACACCTTC	CASSIDDRPYGYTF
TRBD1	15	.	TRBV9	TRBJ2-5	TGTGCCAGCAGCGTAGGAGACAGGGGGCTAGAGACCCAGTACTTC	CASSVGDRGLETQYF
.	17	.	TRBV27	TRBJ2-2	TGTGCCAGCAGTTGGGGTTTCAGGGCCATCGGCGCCGGGGAGCTGTTTTTT	CASSWGFRAIGAGELFF
TRBD2	14	.	TRBV19	TRBJ2-1	TGTGCCAGTAGTATAGTGGGCGGGGGGAACGAGCAGTTCTTC	CASSIVGGGNEQFF
TRBD1	13	.	TRBV27	TRBJ2-7	TGTGCCAGCAGTTTAGGGGACAGCTACGAGCAGTACTTC	CASSLGDSYEQYF
.	13	.	TRBV3-1/TRBV3-2	TRBJ2-7	TGTGCCAGCAGCCCTGTGGGTGCCTACGAGCAGTACTTC	CASSPVGAYEQYF
.	12	.	TRBV10-3	TRBJ2-7	TGTGCCATCAGTGAAGGGAACCGTCGGCGGTACTTC	CAISEGNRRRYF
TRBD2	15	few	TRBV3-1/TRBV3-2	TRBJ2-1	TGTGCCAGCAGACCCAGCGGGACTAGGTCCAATGAGCAGTTCTTC	CASRPSGTRSNEQFF
.	15	.	TRBV6-5	TRBJ1-2	TGTGCCAGCAGTTACCCGCCCGGAACAGGGAATGGCTACACCTTC	CASSYPPGTGNGYTF
.	11	.	TRBV2	TRBJ1-4	TGTGCCAGCAGTCAGCGGACTGAACTGTTTTTT	CASSQRTELFF
.	14	.	TRBV28	TRBJ2-1	TGTGCCAGCAGCAAAGGGTTACGAAGCAATGAGCAGTTCTTC	CASSKGLRSNEQFF
TRBD1	15	.	TRBV19	TRBJ1-6	TGTGCCAGTAGATCGACAGGGGTAGGGGATTCACCCCTCCACTTT	CASRSTGVGDSPLHF
.	12	once	TRBV3-1/TRBV3-2	TRBJ1-4	TGTGCCAGTAAGGGTACTAATGAAAAACTGTTTTTT	CASKGTNEKLFF
TRBD1	18	.	TRBV6-1	TRBJ1-4	TGTGCCAGCAGTGAAGGGAAGGGACAGGGGGGAACTAGCGAAAAACTGTTTTTT	CASSEGKGQGGTSEKLFF
.	13	once	TRBV9	TRBJ1-1	TGTGCCAGCAGCGTTGGATCGAACACTGAAGCTTTCTTT	CASSVGSNTEAFF
.	15	.	TRBV27	TRBJ2-6	TGTGCCAGCAGTTTATCGAACTCTGGGGCCAACGTCCTGACTTTC	CASSLSNSGANVLTF
.	14	.	TRBV3-1/TRBV3-2	TRBJ1-4	TGTGCCAGCAGCCAGGGAACTCCTAATGAAAAACTGTTTTTT	CASSQGTPNEKLFF
.	15	.	TRBV5-1	TRBJ1-3	TGCGCCAGCAGCTTTGGACAGATCTCTGGAAACACCATATATTTT	CASSFGQISGNTIYF
.	16	.	TRBV5-4	TRBJ2-7	TGTGCCAGCAGCTCTATGCCCGGGACACCCAACTACGAGCAGTACTTC	CASSSMPGTPNYEQYF
TRBD1	16	.	TRBV9	TRBJ2-7	TGTGCCAGCAGCGTAGGGCTAGGACAGGCCCCCTACGAGCAGTACTTC	CASSVGLGQAPYEQYF
TRBD2	15	.	TRBV7-8	TRBJ2-1	TGTGCCAGCAGCTTACTAGCGGGGGGGCCGAATGAGCAGTTCTTC	CASSLLAGGPNEQFF
.	14	.	TRBV30	TRBJ1-6	TGTGCCTGGAGCCAAGAGACAAATAATTCACCCCTCCACTTT	CAWSQETNNSPLHF
.	15	once	TRBV18	TRBJ1-1	TGTGCCAGCTCAGCGGCTCGGATTGGGAACACTGAAGCTTTCTTT	CASSAARIGNTEAFF
TRBD2	12	.	TRBV12-3/TRBV12-4	TRBJ2-7	TGTGCCAGCAGGCGGGGGGGTTACGAGCAGTACTTC	CASRRGGYEQYF
.	11	.	TRBV10-3	TRBJ1-1	TGTGCCATCAAGAGGGACGCTGAAGCTTTCTTT	CAIKRDAEAFF
.	13	.	TRBV5-1	TRBJ1-5	TGCGCCAGCATAGGCGGGGGGTATCAGCCCCAGCATTTT	CASIGGGYQPQHF
.	18	.	TRBV7-9	TRBJ1-2	TGTGCCAGCAGACGGACCGGGACACCGTCCCAGGGGAACTATGGCTACACCTTC	CASRRTGTPSQGNYGYTF
TRBD1	15	once	TRBV25-1	TRBJ1-6	TGTGCCAGCAGTGAATCCACAGGGGGGAATTCACCCCTCCACTTT	CASSESTGGNSPLHF
.	13	.	TRBV4-3	TRBJ2-7	TGCGCCAGCAGCCAATTTCAGGGCTACGAGCAGTACTTC	CASSQFQGYEQYF
.	16	.	TRBV2	TRBJ2-7	TGTGCCAGCAGTTCGACAGGACCCAGGACCTCCTACGAGCAGTACTTC	CASSSTGPRTSYEQYF
.	11	few	TRBV5-1	TRBJ1-1	TGCGCCAGCAGGGCGGAGGGTGAAGCTTTCTTT	CASRAEGEAFF
.	14	.	TRBV6-5	TRBJ2-7	TGTGCCAGCAGTTACCACTCCGACTCCTACGAGCAGTACTTC	CASSYHSDSYEQYF
TRBD2	16	.	TRBV7-7	TRBJ2-7	TGTGCTAGCAGCCCCTCCAGCGGGGGGGTCTTCCTCGAGCAGTACTTC	CASSPSSGGVFLEQYF
.	16	.	TRBV2	TRBJ1-6	TGTGCCAGCAGTGAAATAGGGGCCGAGAATAATTCACCCCTCCACTTT	CASSEIGAENNSPLHF
.	14	few	TRBV9	TRBJ1-2	TGTGCCAGCAGCACCTCGGGAGGTAACTATGGCTACACCTTC	CASSTSGGNYGYTF
.	15	.	TRBV7-2	TRBJ2-3	TGTGCCAGCAGCTTTAGGACAGCTAGCACAGATACGCAGTATTTT	CASSFRTASTDTQYF
TRBD1	16	once	TRBV12-5	TRBJ2-3	TGTGCTAGTGGTTCCGGGGACAGCCTTTTCACAGATACGCAGTATTTT	CASGSGDSLFTDTQYF
.	13	.	TRBV14	TRBJ1-2	TGTGCCAGCAGCCTCTCAATCGGCCGGGGCTACACCTTC	CASSLSIGRGYTF
TRBD2	16	.	TRBV7-9	TRBJ2-7	TGTGCCAGCAGCTTATTTTTAGCGGGGACGACCTACGAGCAGTACTTC	CASSLFLAGTTYEQYF
.	15	.	TRBV6-6	TRBJ1-6	TGTGCCAGCAGTTACAATGGCAGGGAGGGATCACCCCTCCACTTT	CASSYNGREGSPLHF